This T cell receptor (beta chain) was retrieved from a study of blood T cell repertoires in COVID-19. Study as a whole: Spain, Italy and the United States supplied samples that represented acute and convalescent COVID-19.

Sequencing was performed with immunoSEQ multiplex PCR; in TCRdb, only in-frame clones are kept and a portion is missing. Of approximately 400,000 clones listed, about 89% are singletons. This CDR3 has 14 amino acids. V lost 8 bases and J 7 bases, leaving 18 bases between the germline ends. Germline V gene data show CDR1 as MNHEY and CDR2 as SVGEGT. Participants were placed into cohorts based on the clinical history they reported. This TCR was sampled from a man under 40 who had recovered from COVID-19. Sequencing input: PBMCs or T cells enriched from blood (not recorded which). This chain joins TRBV6-2 or TRBV6-3 and TRBJ2-1; D gene ambiguous. The CDR3 nucleotides read TGTGCCAGCGGCCCATTAGGAGAGGCGAATGAGCAGTTCTTC. Its protein product is CASGPLGEANEQFF.